This T cell receptor (beta chain) was sequenced in a study of blood T cell repertoires in COVID-19. About the study: Both acute and convalescent COVID-19 samples were obtained from the United States, Italy and Spain.

Here immunoSEQ multiplex PCR was the method, and the copy in TCRdb shows in-frame clones only, minus some. The sample has about 150,000 clones, around 82% seen once. Germline CDR1 is SGHRS and CDR2 is YFSETQ. The junction had 13 bases not matched to a gene; V was cut back by 2 bases and J by 5 bases. The CDR3 loop spans 16 amino acids. The TCR comes from a woman older than 75 with active or convalescent COVID-19. The specimen sequenced was peripheral blood. J is TRBJ2-7 and V is TRBV5-1, with TRBD2 matching over 7 bases. The CDR3 nucleotides read TGCGCCAGCAGCTTACTCGGGGAGGGCGGTGCAGACGAGCAGTACTTC. This codes for CASSLLGEGGADEQYF.